This T cell receptor (beta chain) is from a study of blood T cell repertoires in COVID-19. The V and J ends lost 4 bases and 0 bases respectively, with 13 bases between them. The length of the CDR3 is 16 residues. Germline CDR1 and CDR2: LNHNV and YYDKDF (reference sequence). Assay: immunoSEQ multiplex PCR; the TCRdb copy retains only in-frame clones and omits some. Here the sample spans around 240,000 clones, approximately 85% being singletons. The sequenced sample consisted of PBMCs or T cells enriched from blood (not recorded which). V usage is TRBV15 and J usage is TRBJ1-3; D gene unclear. The TCR was taken from a woman in her fifties or sixties who had recovered from COVID-19. The CDR3 DNA sequence: TGTGCCACCAGCACCCCCGGGGAAAGCTCTGGAAACACCATATATTTT. It specifies CATSTPGESSGNTIYF.